This T cell receptor beta chain was observed in a study of T-cell reconstitution after alpha-beta-depleted transplantation in children. Trimming took off 1 base at V and 5 bases at J, with 12 bases between the two ends. This CDR3 spans 14 amino acids. Germline lookup yields CDR1 SGHTA and CDR2 FQGNSA. A TCRbeta library incorporating unique molecular identifiers was prepared. TCRdb fed the PCR reads into MiXCR, producing one record per CDR3 protein. Of 350,000 to 500,000 distinct CDR3 sequences in the sample, 43% are singletons; the top ten hold under 30%. This clonotype appeared many times. The clonotype was recovered from a girl aged 2-10 years with aplastic anemia, due to receive a stem cell transplant. This chain joins TRBV7-2 and TRBJ2-7, with D perhaps matching TRBD1 (5 bases). Sequenced here: PBMCs, sampled before TCRalphabeta/CD19-depleted stem cell transplant. The CDR3 reads CASSLVSGKDEQYF. The DNA for the CDR3 is TGTGCCAGCAGCTTAGTTTCAGGGAAGGACGAGCAGTACTTC. Full variable domain (outside the CDR3, taken from reference TRBV7-2 and TRBJ2-7): GAGVSQSPSNKVTEKGKDVELRCDPISGHTALYWYRQSLGQGLEFLIYFQGNSAPDKSGLPSDRFSAERTGGSVSTLTIQRTQQEDSAVYLCASSLVSGKDEQYFGPGTRLTVT.